The rows below give T cell receptor beta chains drawn from one sample of a study of blood T cell repertoires in COVID-19. Clones were read by immunoSEQ multiplex PCR, and TCRdb kept only the in-frame ones, dropping some. The sample includes approximately 21,000 clones, approximately 83% of them seen just once. Input material: peripheral blood. These receptors were obtained from a human donor in a cohort sampled during active COVID-19. Each CDR3 is given with its conserved first and last residue. Fields, in order: J gene, clone size, D gene, V gene, CDR3 protein, CDR3 DNA. The D gene is left open where the match is weak. Clone size is not always given. Where it is, it says once, few, many or a class for expanded clones.

TRBJ1-2 | - | - | TRBV30 | CAWSVPGGYTF | TGTGCCTGGAGTGTACCCGGGGGCTACACCTTC
TRBJ2-1 | - | TRBD2 | TRBV5-1 | CASSLRSSGGRHNEQFF | TGCGCCAGCAGCTTGAGGTCTAGCGGGGGGCGACACAATGAGCAGTTCTTC
TRBJ2-7 | - | - | TRBV11-3 | CASSLYGQGWGQYF | TGTGCCAGCAGCTTATACGGCCAGGGGTGGGGGCAGTACTTC
TRBJ1-6 | - | - | TRBV18 | CASSAQGTGNSPLHF | TGTGCCAGCTCAGCTCAGGGGACGGGGAATTCACCCCTCCACTTT
TRBJ1-4 | - | TRBD1 | TRBV6-6 | CASARQGGEKLFF | TGTGCCAGCGCCCGACAGGGAGGTGAAAAACTGTTTTTT
TRBJ1-1 | - | - | TRBV6-5 | CASSLYREAFF | TGTGCCAGCAGCCTTTACAGGGAAGCTTTCTTT
TRBJ1-4 | - | - | TRBV5-5 | CASSLRASEKLFF | TGTGCCAGCAGCTTGCGCGCGAGTGAAAAACTGTTTTTT
TRBJ2-6 | - | - | TRBV5-5 | CASSLGQPLQSGANVLTF | TGTGCCAGCAGCTTGGGACAGCCGCTTCAGTCTGGGGCCAACGTCCTGACTTTC
TRBJ2-1 | few | - | TRBV7-3 | CASSSGTGANEQFF | TGTGCCAGCAGCTCCGGGACTGGGGCCAATGAGCAGTTCTTC
TRBJ1-4 | few | - | TRBV28 | CASSLSSRAGNEKLFF | TGTGCCAGCAGTTTATCCTCACGTGCCGGTAATGAAAAACTGTTTTTT
TRBJ1-5 | - | - | TRBV6-5 | CASSIEVGNQPQHF | TGTGCCAGCTCCATCGAGGTCGGCAATCAGCCCCAGCATTTT
TRBJ1-4 | once | - | TRBV7-9 | CASSFRQTNEKLFF | TGTGCCAGCAGCTTTAGACAGACTAATGAAAAACTGTTTTTT
TRBJ1-1 | - | - | TRBV18 | CASSLQGFFTEAFF | TGTGCCAGCTCACTACAGGGATTTTTCACTGAAGCTTTCTTT
TRBJ1-2 | - | - | TRBV6-6 | CASRGLWRSLYGYTF | TGTGCCAGCAGGGGGCTCTGGCGCTCCCTATATGGCTACACCTTC
TRBJ2-3 | - | - | TRBV7-8 | CASSSRGGQRTDTQYF | TGTGCCAGCAGCTCCAGGGGCGGTCAAAGAACAGATACGCAGTATTTT
TRBJ1-2 | - | - | TRBV14 | CASSPPGGLYGYTF | TGTGCCAGCAGCCCCCCTGGGGGCCTATATGGCTACACCTTC
TRBJ2-7 | - | - | TRBV3-1/TRBV3-2 | CASSHPGGYEQYF | TGTGCCAGCAGCCACCCCGGGGGCTACGAGCAGTACTTC
TRBJ2-2 | few | - | TRBV5-1 | CASSLEGRTGELFF | TGCGCCAGCAGCTTGGAGGGGCGGACCGGGGAGCTGTTTTTT
TRBJ2-5 | few | TRBD2 | TRBV7-2 | CASSSGLAGWFVEETQYF | TGTGCCAGCAGCTCCGGACTAGCGGGGTGGTTTGTAGAAGAGACCCAGTACTTC
TRBJ2-3 | - | - | TRBV5-4 | CASSLSTDTQYF | TGTGCCAGCAGCCTAAGCACAGATACGCAGTATTTT
TRBJ2-3 | - | - | TRBV10-1 | CASSEGQPTDTQYF | TGCGCCAGCAGTGAGGGACAGCCAACAGATACGCAGTATTTT
TRBJ1-4 | - | - | TRBV18 | CASSPGRQEKLFF | TGTGCCAGCTCACCAGGGCGCCAGGAAAAACTGTTTTTT
TRBJ2-7 | - | - | TRBV4-1 | CASSQLEEFYEQYF | TGCGCCAGCAGCCAATTAGAGGAATTCTACGAGCAGTACTTC
TRBJ2-3 | - | - | TRBV5-5 | CASSLGHAGFADTQYF | TGTGCCAGCAGCTTGGGGCACGCGGGATTCGCAGATACGCAGTATTTT
TRBJ1-1 | - | TRBD1 | TRBV29-1 | CSVRTTGVGEAFF | TGCAGCGTCCGCACGACAGGGGTCGGTGAAGCTTTCTTT
TRBJ1-1 | once | - | TRBV5-4 | CASTAGARNTEAFF | TGTGCCAGCACCGCAGGGGCGCGGAACACTGAAGCTTTCTTT
TRBJ1-2 | - | TRBD1 | TRBV6-5 | CASRTGQANYGYTF | TGTGCCAGCAGGACTGGACAGGCTAACTATGGCTACACCTTC
TRBJ1-1 | - | TRBD1 | TRBV29-1 | CSADRGTEAFF | TGCAGCGCGGACAGGGGGACTGAAGCTTTCTTT
TRBJ2-5 | few | TRBD1 | TRBV11-2 | CASSLARGRGETQYF | TGTGCCAGCAGCTTAGCCAGGGGGCGAGGCGAGACCCAGTACTTC
TRBJ1-2 | - | - | TRBV28 | CASSPPGTHGYTF | TGTGCCAGCAGCCCCCCGGGGACACATGGCTACACCTTC
TRBJ1-1 | - | - | TRBV19 | CASSIALNTEAFF | TGTGCCAGTAGTATAGCCTTGAACACTGAAGCTTTCTTT
TRBJ2-1 | - | TRBD2 | TRBV5-1 | CASSLPSGGAYNEQFF | TGCGCCAGCAGCTTGCCTAGCGGGGGGGCTTACAATGAGCAGTTCTTC
TRBJ2-4 | - | TRBD1 | TRBV11-3 | CASSSGTGKNIQYF | TGTGCCAGCAGCTCGGGGACAGGCAAAAACATTCAGTACTTC
TRBJ2-1 | - | TRBD2 | TRBV4-3 | CASSHGGVHPYNEQFF | TGCGCCAGCAGCCACGGGGGGGTTCACCCCTACAATGAGCAGTTCTTC
TRBJ1-2 | - | - | TRBV28 | CATGVGGIYGYTF | TGTGCCACCGGCGTCGGGGGGATCTATGGCTACACCTTC
TRBJ2-3 | - | - | TRBV4-2 | CASSQVTDTDTQYF | TGTGCCAGCAGCCAAGTTACAGATACAGATACGCAGTATTTT
TRBJ1-2 | - | - | TRBV19 | CASSIVQGPATF | TGTGCCAGTAGTATAGTTCAGGGCCCGGCCACCTTC
TRBJ2-5 | - | - | TRBV6-5 | CASSYSRSAAETQYF | TGTGCCAGCAGTTACTCGCGGTCAGCCGCGGAGACCCAGTACTTC
TRBJ1-5 | - | - | TRBV30 | CAWSVGVDQPQHF | TGTGCCTGGAGTGTAGGGGTAGATCAGCCCCAGCATTTT
TRBJ2-1 | once | - | TRBV5-1 | CASSLVGSESYNEQFF | TGCGCCAGCAGCTTGGTCGGATCGGAGTCCTACAATGAGCAGTTCTTC
TRBJ2-7 | - | - | TRBV14 | CASSQVLGRTDYEQYF | TGTGCCAGCAGCCAAGTTCTGGGCCGTACCGACTACGAGCAGTACTTC
TRBJ2-4 | - | - | TRBV29-1 | CSVEDRVGDIQYF | TGCAGCGTTGAAGATCGGGTCGGAGACATTCAGTACTTC
TRBJ1-5 | - | TRBD1 | TRBV5-1 | CASSKDRDNQPQHF | TGCGCCAGCAGTAAGGACAGGGATAATCAGCCCCAGCATTTT
TRBJ2-3 | - | - | TRBV19 | CASSIFWGRSTDTQYF | TGTGCCAGTAGTATTTTTTGGGGGCGAAGCACAGATACGCAGTATTTT
TRBJ2-1 | - | TRBD1 | TRBV2 | CASSEQGVDEQFF | TGTGCCAGCAGTGAGCAGGGGGTCGATGAGCAGTTCTTC
TRBJ2-7 | few | TRBD2 | TRBV7-8 | CASSPPGLVGSYEQYF | TGTGCCAGCAGCCCCCCGGGACTAGTTGGCTCCTACGAGCAGTACTTC
TRBJ2-7 | - | TRBD2 | TRBV6-6 | CASTRLAGGAGENEQYF | TGTGCCAGCACTCGACTAGCGGGGGGGGCCGGCGAGAACGAGCAGTACTTC
TRBJ1-1 | once | - | TRBV29-1 | CSTREDMNTEAFF | TGCAGCACCCGGGAGGACATGAACACTGAAGCTTTCTTT
TRBJ2-1 | - | - | TRBV21-1 | CASIKRRTGPSPYNEQFF | TGTGCCAGCATCAAAAGGCGGACAGGGCCTAGCCCCTACAATGAGCAGTTCTTC
TRBJ1-5 | - | - | TRBV7-2 | CASSISYGGNQPQHF | TGTGCCAGCAGCATAAGCTACGGGGGCAATCAGCCCCAGCATTTT
TRBJ2-5 | once | TRBD1 | TRBV6-6 | CASSPRQGLVKTQYF | TGTGCCAGCAGCCCCAGACAGGGGTTGGTGAAGACCCAGTACTTC
TRBJ2-1 | - | - | TRBV5-1 | CASAEQGVNNEQFF | TGCGCCAGCGCTGAACAGGGCGTTAACAATGAGCAGTTCTTC
TRBJ1-2 | few | TRBD1 | TRBV30 | CAWRSLDREFGYTF | TGTGCCTGGAGATCCCTGGACAGGGAATTTGGCTACACCTTC